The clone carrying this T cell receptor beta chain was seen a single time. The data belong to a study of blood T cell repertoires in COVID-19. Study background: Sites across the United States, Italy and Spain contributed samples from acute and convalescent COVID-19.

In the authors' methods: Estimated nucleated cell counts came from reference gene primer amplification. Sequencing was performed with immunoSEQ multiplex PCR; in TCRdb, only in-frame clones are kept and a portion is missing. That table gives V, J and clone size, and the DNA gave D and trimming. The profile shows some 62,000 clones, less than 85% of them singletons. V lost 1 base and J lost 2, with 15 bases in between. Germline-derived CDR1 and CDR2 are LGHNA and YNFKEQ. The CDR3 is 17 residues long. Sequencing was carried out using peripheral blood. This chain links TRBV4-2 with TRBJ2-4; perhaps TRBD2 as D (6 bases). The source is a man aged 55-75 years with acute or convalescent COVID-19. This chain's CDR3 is CASSQGGAGTTKNIQYF. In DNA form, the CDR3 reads TGTGCCAGCAGCCAAGGGGGCGCGGGAACGACCAAAAACATTCAGTACTTC.